These T cell receptor beta chains were read from a single sample in a study of CD8 T cells in ankylosing spondylitis. TCRdb re-derived calls from the 5' RACE reads in MiXCR, one entry per CDR3 protein. The profile shows under 950,000 distinct CDR3 sequences, around a fifth of them singletons. The material sequenced was blood, either unsorted or a sorted T cell fraction (not recorded which). The receptors shown here come from a male donor with ankylosing spondylitis. CDR3s include the opening cysteine and the closing phenylalanine or tryptophan. The order of the fields is clone size, J gene, V gene, CDR3 protein. A clone size is listed for some rows: how often the clone was seen (once, few, many), or a class if it is expanded.

>many|TRBJ1-1|TRBV5-1
CASSRTGGTKANTEAFF
>many|TRBJ2-3|TRBV4-1
CASSQDRGSRTDTQYF
>many|TRBJ2-1|TRBV10-3
CAISDWANEQFF
>NA|TRBJ1-4|TRBV12-3/TRBV12-4
CASCPLRSPGGVSNEKLFF
>few|TRBJ2-3|TRBV7-3
CASSVTPVAGDTQYF
>few|TRBJ2-7|TRBV7-9
CASSLGGGGIGYDEQYF
>NA|TRBJ1-2|TRBV4-3
CASSQDDTWGADGYTF
>few|TRBJ2-7|TRBV7-2
CASRRVQVDYEQYF
>few|TRBJ1-2|TRBV7-2
CASSLWGPDGNYGYTF
>NA|TRBJ2-1|TRBV12-3/TRBV12-4
CASRLAGGGPEQFF
>few|TRBJ2-1|TRBV24-1
CATSGTGTPLLQSYNEQFF